This entry describes one T cell receptor beta chain. The data originate from a study of control samples from healthy donors and cancer patients. Only in-frame clones appear in the TCRdb table, and some are missing; sequencing was by immunoSEQ multiplex PCR. Among about 150,000 clones listed, roughly 93% were seen once. The CDR3 spans 15 residues. The trim removed 4 bases at V and 4 bases at J, leaving 6 bases unmatched. Germline CDR1 reads MNHEY; CDR2 reads SVGAGI. The chain has TRBV6-5 and TRBJ2-7, with 11 bases fitting TRBD2. This TCR came from a man between 18 and 29 years old in good health. What was sequenced was blood. CDR3 protein: CASSSTSGTIYEQYF. The CDR3 DNA reads as TGTGCCAGCAGTTCGACTAGCGGGACGATATACGAGCAGTACTTC.